Following are 30 T cell receptor beta chains from one sample sequenced in a study of T-cell reconstitution after alpha-beta-depleted transplantation in children. A TCRbeta library incorporating unique molecular identifiers was prepared. TCRdb reprocessed the PCR reads with MiXCR, giving one entry per CDR3 protein. The repertoire holds 550,000 to 800,000 distinct CDR3 sequences, about an eighth seen once, with around 0.8% in the top ten. The specimen was PBMCs, collected before TCRalphabeta/CD19-depleted stem cell transplant. The source of these receptors is a girl aged 2 to 10 with congenital amegakaryocytic thrombocytopenia, due to receive a stem cell transplant.

Many counts were recorded for this clonotype. V and J are TRBV29-1 and TRBJ2-7; D is uncertain. Germline loops: CDR1 SQVTM, CDR2 ANQGSEA. V lost 1 base, J lost 1 base, and 5 bases lay in between. CDR3 length: 12 amino acids. The CDR3 loop is CSVEVQSYEQYF. For the CDR3, the DNA is TGCAGCGTTGAAGTCCAGTCCTACGAGCAGTACTTC.

This clonotype occurred a few times. The chain has TRBV28 and TRBJ2-5; maybe TRBD2 (5 bases). The CDR3 length is 15 residues. From germline, CDR1 is MDHEN and CDR2 SYDVKM. The V gene lost 1 base and the J gene lost 2 bases, with 11 bases spanning the gap. CDR3 protein: CASSLSRREQETQYF. For the CDR3, the DNA is TGTGCCAGCAGTTTATCGCGACGGGAACAAGAGACCCAGTACTTC.

On this clonotype itself: A much larger clone lies one base from this, so it may be a read error. The chain links TRBV12-3 or TRBV12-4 to TRBJ2-5, with D hard to call. The CDR3 extends over 14 amino acids. Trimming left V 7 bases short and J 2 bases short, with 14 bases between. The CDR3: CASTVDWEQETQYF. In DNA, the CDR3 is TGTGCCAGCACCGTAGACTGGGAACAAGAGACCCAGTACTTC.

Concerning this clonotype itself: This could be a read error, since a much larger clone is one nucleotide away. V and J are TRBV10-3 and TRBJ2-7; 8 bases match TRBD1. The CDR3 loop spans 13 amino acids. Germline V gene data show CDR1 as ENHRY and CDR2 as SYGVKD. Trimming took 10 bases from V and 9 from J; bases not matched to a gene: 14. This chain's CDR3 is CATLDRGVNVQYF. CDR3 DNA sequence: TGTGCCACGCTCGACAGGGGTGTAAACGTGCAGTACTTC.

The rearrangement links TRBV10-3 to TRBJ2-7; D perhaps matches TRBD2 (6 bases). The CDR3 totals 17 residues. The V gene lost 5 bases and the J gene lost 0 bases, with 20 bases spanning the gap. CDR1 ENHRY and CDR2 SYGVKD come from the germline V gene. The CDR3 sequence: CAISLLASEPSSYEQYF. As DNA, the CDR3 is TGTGCCATCAGTCTTCTCGCTAGCGAACCGAGCTCCTACGAGCAGTACTTC.

This sequence joins TRBV4-1 and TRBJ2-7, with TRBD1 matching over 7 bases. The germline CDR1 and CDR2 sequences are MGHRA and YSYEKL. This CDR3 region has 16 residues. The J segment lost 2 bases and the V segment lost 4 bases, leaving 11 bases of the junction unmatched. The CDR3: CASSRLGGTEAYEQYF. The CDR3 bases are TGCGCCAGCAGCCGCCTGGGTGGGACAGAAGCCTACGAGCAGTACTTC.

This clonotype appeared a few times. V is TRBV5-1 and J is TRBJ1-1; D is undetermined. The germline V gene encodes CDR1 SGHRS and CDR2 YFSETQ. V lost 6 bases and J 2 bases, leaving 17 bases between the germline ends. The CDR3 loop spans 15 amino acids. The DNA for the CDR3 is TGCGCCAGCACTCCTAACCCAGAGGCCAACACTGAAGCTTTCTTT. It codes for CASTPNPEANTEAFF.

This clonotype has just a few counts. The chain recombines TRBV29-1 with TRBJ1-1, with no clear D. This CDR3 has 12 residues. Germline loops: CDR1 SQVTM, CDR2 ANQGSEA. The V end was cut by 2 bases, the J end by 5 bases, with 9 bases between. CDR3 coding DNA: TGCAGCGTTGAAATGCTCCCTACTGAAGCTTTCTTT. Its translation is CSVEMLPTEAFF.

This clonotype was seen a few times. The chain carries TRBV28 and TRBJ2-4, with a possible D match to TRBD2 (6 bases). V dropped 3 bases and J dropped 3 bases, with 9 bases sitting between them. The CDR3 consists of 14 residues. Germline lookup yields CDR1 MDHEN and CDR2 SYDVKM. The DNA for the CDR3 is TGTGCCAGCAGTTTCGGGGGAATCAAAAACATTCAGTACTTC. This sequence encodes CASSFGGIKNIQYF.

This clonotype was picked up many times. The chain has TRBV20-1 and TRBJ2-7, with 7 bases aligning to TRBD1. The CDR3 is 12 amino acids. Germline CDR1 reads DFQATT; CDR2 reads SNEGSKA (reference sequence). After removal of 6 bases from V and 3 bases from J, the junction contained 5 bases not matched to a gene. DNA for the CDR3: TGCAGTGCCAGACAGGGCGGCTACGAGCAGTACTTC. This codes for CSARQGGYEQYF.

The sample holds a few counts of this clonotype. The chain joins TRBV27 to TRBJ2-7; 9 bases match TRBD1. This CDR3 has 13 amino acids. J lost 4 bases, V lost 5 bases, and 3 bases had no gene match. The V gene's germline CDR1 is MNHEY and CDR2 SMNVEV (reference sequence). CDR3 coding DNA: TGTGCCAGCAGTACGGACAGGGGTTACGAGCAGTACTTC. As protein: CASSTDRGYEQYF.

Many counts were recorded for this clonotype. The rearrangement links TRBV7-2 to TRBJ2-3; 7 bases map to TRBD2. CDR3 length equals 16 residues. V lost 1 base to trimming and J lost 2 bases; unmatched junction nucleotides: 6. Looked up from germline, CDR1 is SGHTA and CDR2 is FQGNSA. This CDR3 reads CASSLVAGVNTDTQYF. DNA of the CDR3: TGTGCCAGCAGCTTAGTTGCGGGAGTTAACACAGATACGCAGTATTTT.

This clonotype has a handful of counts. The chain joins TRBV7-9 to TRBJ2-4; D tentatively reads TRBD1 or TRBD2 (7 bases each). V gave up 5 bases and J gave up 8 bases, with 19 bases separating them. The CDR3 sequence is 15 residues long. Germline lookup yields CDR1 SEHNR and CDR2 FQNEAQ (reference sequence). The CDR3 region has the DNA TGTGCCAGCAGCCCCCCCCGGCAGGGGGGGGACATTCAGTACTTC. This codes for CASSPPRQGGDIQYF. The entire variable domain, with the rest obtained from reference TRBV7-9 and TRBJ2-4, is as follows: DTGVSQNPRHKITKRGQNVTFRCDPISEHNRLYWYRQTLGQGPEFLTYFQNEAQLEKSRLLSDRFSAERPKGSFSTLEIQRTEQGDSAMYLCASSPPRQGGDIQYFGAGTRLSVL.

This clonotype was found a few times. The J gene is TRBJ2-5, the V gene TRBV7-2; D might be TRBD1 or TRBD2, each matching 5 bases. The V gene's germline CDR1 is SGHTA and CDR2 FQGNSA. The CDR3 has 17 residues. The ends were cut back, 2 bases at V and 2 bases at J, with 18 bases in the middle. The CDR3 bases are TGTGCCAGCAGCTTAAAAAACGGGGCGAAGGCTCAAGAGACCCAGTACTTC. Residues: CASSLKNGAKAQETQYF.

For the CDR3, the DNA is TGTGCCAGCAAGGGCAATTCTAATGAAAAACTGTTTTTT. This sequence encodes CASKGNSNEKLFF. This chain uses TRBV12-3 or TRBV12-4 with TRBJ1-4; D remains unclear. V gave up 7 bases and J gave up 3 bases, with 9 bases separating them. This CDR3 spans 13 amino acids.

This clonotype appeared a few times. This chain joins TRBV20-1 and TRBJ2-5; 9 nucleotides line up with TRBD1. Per the germline V gene, CDR1 is DFQATT and CDR2 is SNEGSKA (reference sequence). V was pared by 2 bases and J by 5 bases, with 9 bases of the junction left unmatched. This CDR3 spans 15 amino acids. The CDR3 nucleotides read TGCAGTGCTAGACCGGGACAGGGATTTCAGGAGACCCAGTACTTC. Translated: CSARPGQGFQETQYF.

The chain carries TRBV5-1 and TRBJ2-3, with 8 bases fitting TRBD1. The V segment lost 2 bases and the J segment 2 bases; nucleotides outside the gene matches: 4. The germline CDR1 and CDR2 sequences are SGHRS and YFSETQ. The CDR3 has 15 residues. The CDR3, as DNA: TGCGCCAGCAGCTTATACAGGGGGTACACAGATACGCAGTATTTT. Translating it yields CASSLYRGYTDTQYF.

In this sample, this clonotype turned up many times. The rearrangement links TRBV6-5 to TRBJ2-1, with a tentative D call TRBD1 (6 bases). CDR1 MNHEY and CDR2 SVGAGI come from the germline V gene. The ends were cut back, 2 bases at V and 2 bases at J, with 10 bases in the middle. The CDR3 runs 15 residues. This chain's CDR3 is CASSYDRRPYNEQFF. CDR3 nucleotide sequence: TGTGCCAGCAGTTACGACAGGCGTCCCTACAATGAGCAGTTCTTC.

The genes are TRBV2 and TRBJ2-7; no firm D call. Germline lookup yields CDR1 SNHLY and CDR2 FYNNEI. V lost 8 bases, J lost 7 bases, and 12 bases lay in between. This CDR3 comprises 11 residues. The chain's CDR3 is CASLLGWEQYF. As DNA, the CDR3 is TGTGCCAGCTTGCTAGGGTGGGAGCAGTACTTC.

The rearrangement uses TRBV18 and TRBJ2-5, with TRBD2 identical over 9 bases. Germline CDR1 and CDR2: KGHSH and LQKENI. The CDR3 is 15 residues long. Trimming took 4 bases from V and 3 from J; bases not matched to a gene: 6. This chain's CDR3 is CASSRSGRIKETQYF. The CDR3 bases are TGTGCCAGCTCACGCAGCGGGAGGATCAAAGAGACCCAGTACTTC.

This clonotype was recorded a few times. This chain connects TRBV6-5 to TRBJ2-5; TRBD2 matches 10 bases. Trimming at V came to 2 bases and at J to 4 bases, leaving 13 bases not matched to a gene. The CDR3 consists of 18 residues. CDR1 MNHEY and CDR2 SVGAGI come from the germline V gene. CDR3 bases: TGTGCCAGCAGTTACGCCGGGACTAGCGAGGGTATAGGAGAGACCCAGTACTTC. As protein: CASSYAGTSEGIGETQYF.

This clonotype has ten or more counts. CDR3: CASSLVGNTIYF. The CDR3 nucleotides are TGTGCCAGCAGCTTAGTTGGAAACACCATATATTTT. The chain uses TRBV7-2 and TRBJ1-3; D is unresolved. The CDR3 is made up of 12 amino acids. The V end lost 1 base, the J end lost 3 bases, and 1 base lay between the germline ends. CDR1 and CDR2 (germline): SGHTA, FQGNSA.

This clonotype was counted at least ten times. This chain links TRBV5-1 with TRBJ1-6; no clear D. With 5 bases removed from V and 0 bases from J, the gap between germline ends came to 9 bases. This CDR3 is built from 15 residues. Germline V gives CDR1 SGHRS, CDR2 YFSETQ. In DNA form, the CDR3 reads TGCGCCAGCAGTGCATCTTCCTCCTATAATTCACCCCTCCACTTT. This sequence encodes CASSASSSYNSPLHF.

This clonotype was detected many times. The chain joins TRBV5-5 to TRBJ1-5; TRBD1 aligns across 7 bases. V trimming: 6 bases; J trimming: 0 bases; junction bases outside the gene matches: 6. There are 15 residues in the CDR3. The V gene's germline CDR1 is SGHKS and CDR2 YYEKEE (reference sequence). The CDR3 coding sequence is TGTGCCAGCACAGGGACAGTTTATAGCAATCAGCCCCAGCATTTT. Translated: CASTGTVYSNQPQHF.

In this sample, this clonotype turned up many times. This sequence joins TRBV20-1 and TRBJ2-7; D ambiguous. V was clipped by 2 bases and J by 4 bases, with 12 bases between them. The CDR3 has 13 residues. Germline CDR1 DFQATT, CDR2 SNEGSKA (reference sequence). The CDR3 spells CSARPVAKYEQYF. CDR3 DNA sequence: TGCAGTGCTAGACCTGTAGCTAAGTACGAGCAGTACTTC.

This CDR3 is CASSFSVSGNTIYF. The DNA of the CDR3 is TGTGCCAGCAGCTTCTCAGTCTCTGGAAACACCATATATTTT. V is TRBV7-8 and J is TRBJ1-3; no reliable D call. CDR1 and CDR2 (germline): SGHVS, FQNEAQ. This CDR3 is built from 14 residues. V was trimmed by 3 bases and J by 0 bases, leaving 6 bases between them.

This clonotype was found many times. The rearrangement links TRBV15 to TRBJ2-7; D unclear. This CDR3 comprises 12 residues. V lost 0 bases and J 4 bases, leaving 4 bases between the germline ends. Germline CDR1 and CDR2: LNHNV and YYDKDF (reference sequence). The CDR3 DNA sequence: TGTGCCACCAGCAGAGACCAATACGAGCAGTACTTC. This codes for CATSRDQYEQYF. The full variable domain, with the rest looked up from reference TRBV15 and TRBJ2-7, is DAMVIQNPRYQVTQFGKPVTLSCSQTLNHNVMYWYQQKSSQAPKLLFHYYDKDFNNEADTPDNFQSRRPNTSFCFLDIRSPGLGDTAMYLCATSRDQYEQYFGPGTRLTVT.

This clonotype was seen many times. V gene TRBV29-1 combines with J gene TRBJ2-1; D perhaps matches TRBD1 (5 bases). CDR3 length: 13 residues. Per the germline V gene, CDR1 is SQVTM and CDR2 is ANQGSEA. Trimming left V 7 bases short and J 6 bases short, with 16 bases between. The CDR3 protein is CSDVRGLFNEQFF. The DNA of the CDR3 is TGCAGCGACGTTAGGGGCCTCTTCAATGAGCAGTTCTTC.

This clonotype was recorded many times. This chain uses TRBV11-2 with TRBJ2-3, with 7 bases matching TRBD2. CDR3 size: 13 residues. Germline V gene sequence: CDR1 SGHAT, CDR2 FQNNGV. The ends lost 5 bases at V and 3 bases at J; junction bases unmatched: 2. CDR3 sequence reads: CASSGRATDTQYF. CDR3 nucleotides: TGTGCCAGCAGCGGGAGGGCGACAGATACGCAGTATTTT.

This clonotype was found many times. The gene calls are TRBV5-5 and TRBJ2-1, with 12 bases fitting TRBD2. The germline V gene encodes CDR1 SGHKS and CDR2 YYEKEE (reference sequence). V was pared by 0 bases and J by 6 bases, with 4 bases of the junction left unmatched. CDR3 length: 16 residues. In DNA, the CDR3 is TGTGCCAGCAGCTTGGCCGTGACTAGCGGGAGCAATGAGCAGTTCTTC. Protein: CASSLAVTSGSNEQFF.